These 30 T cell receptor beta chains share one sample of origin, sequenced in a study of OX40 agonist ivuxolimab in advanced cancers. TCRdb keeps only in-frame clones here, not all; method: immunoSEQ multiplex PCR. Among some 100,000 clones listed, approximately 90% were seen once. The sample in question was CD4+ or CD8+ T cells sorted from blood, obtained in a trial of the OX40 agonist ivuxolimab. These receptors were collected from an adult with an advanced solid tumor such as melanoma, head and neck, liver or kidney cancer.

The chain couples TRBV19 to TRBJ1-6; 10 nucleotides match TRBD1. The CDR3 is 14 residues long. Germline CDR1 and CDR2: LNHDA and SQIVND (reference sequence). V dropped 6 bases and J dropped 10; count of bases not matched to a gene: 6. The CDR3 region is CASRGTGDKSPLHF. The CDR3 region has the DNA TGTGCCAGTAGGGGGACAGGGGACAAGTCACCCCTCCACTTT. The full variable domain, completed using reference TRBV19 and TRBJ1-6, is DGGITQSPKYLFRKEGQNVTLSCEQNLNHDAMYWYRQDPGQGLRLIYYSQIVNDFQKGDIAEGYSVSREKKESFPLTVTSAQKNPTAFYLCASRGTGDKSPLHFGNGTRLTVT.

The chain combines TRBV2 with TRBJ2-7; unclear D gene. Germline V CDR1 and CDR2: SNHLY, FYNNEI. The CDR3 loop spans 13 amino acids. Trimming shortened V by 6 bases and J by 5 bases, and 14 bases separated the two germline ends. The CDR3 sequence is CASSLRREDEQYF. In DNA form, the CDR3 reads TGTGCCAGCAGCCTCAGACGAGAGGACGAGCAGTACTTC. The variable domain in full, completed from reference TRBV2 and TRBJ2-7, reads EPEVTQTPSHQVTQMGQEVILRCVPISNHLYFYWYRQILGQKVEFLVSFYNNEISEKSEIFDDQFSVERPDGSNFTLKIRSTKLEDSAMYFCASSLRREDEQYFGPGTRLTVT.

This clone has only a few counts. The V gene is TRBV11-2, the J gene TRBJ1-5, with D tentatively TRBD1 (6 bases). Looked up from germline, CDR1 is SGHAT and CDR2 is FQNNGV. V was clipped by 5 bases and J by 4 bases, with 12 bases between them. The CDR3 has 14 residues. CDR3 region: CASSIGTPNQPQHF. CDR3 nucleotides: TGTGCCAGCAGCATCGGGACACCAAATCAGCCCCAGCATTTT.

This clone was recorded only once. The V call is TRBV7-9, the J call TRBJ2-2; D is uncertain. CDR3 size: 14 residues. Germline assignment: CDR1 SEHNR and CDR2 FQNEAQ (reference sequence). Trimming stripped 1 base from V and 4 bases from J, with 7 bases between. The CDR3 is CASSLGAFTGELFF. The CDR3 DNA reads TGTGCCAGCAGCTTAGGGGCCTTCACCGGGGAGCTGTTTTTT. Together with reference TRBV7-9 and TRBJ2-2, the CDR3 gives the full variable domain: DTGVSQNPRHKITKRGQNVTFRCDPISEHNRLYWYRQTLGQGPEFLTYFQNEAQLEKSRLLSDRFSAERPKGSFSTLEIQRTEQGDSAMYLCASSLGAFTGELFFGEGSRLTVL.

The chain uses TRBV11-3 and TRBJ2-3, with D possibly called TRBD1 or TRBD2 (7 bases each). In germline, CDR1 is SGHNT, CDR2 YENEEA. This CDR3 contains 15 residues. Trimming shortened V by 5 bases and J by 2 bases, and 14 bases separated the two germline ends. The CDR3 protein is CASSPGGGVTDTQYF. Written as DNA, the CDR3 is TGTGCCAGCAGCCCAGGGGGGGGAGTCACAGATACGCAGTATTTT.

The chain recombines TRBV30 with TRBJ2-1, with D unclear. Germline values: CDR1 GTSNPN, CDR2 SVGIG (reference sequence). The CDR3 runs 13 residues. The V gene lost 5 bases and the J gene lost 7 bases, with 15 bases spanning the gap. CDR3 loop: CAWSSKGENEQFF. Here the CDR3 DNA reads TGTGCCTGGTCCTCTAAGGGCGAGAATGAGCAGTTCTTC.

In this sample, this clone turned up a few times. The rearrangement uses TRBV12-1 and TRBJ2-3. TRBV12-1 is designated a pseudogene. This CDR3 contains 14 residues. The CDR3 protein is CASSFPFIPHTQYF. CDR3 coding DNA: TGTGCCAGCAGCTTTCCCTTCATCCCACATACGCAGTATTTT.

This chain connects TRBV6-6 to TRBJ2-7; D remains unclear. From germline, CDR1 is MNHNY and CDR2 SVGAGI (reference sequence). The V end was cut by 8 bases, the J end by 3 bases, with 11 bases between. This CDR3 contains 12 residues. The CDR3 DNA follows: TGTGCCAGCGAAAGCATCGGCTACGAGCAGTACTTC. Protein sequence: CASESIGYEQYF.

This clone was counted once. V gene TRBV7-9 combines with J gene TRBJ1-2, with TRBD1 matching over 7 bases. The CDR3 sequence is 15 residues long. CDR1 is SEHNR and CDR2 is FQNEAQ in the germline V gene (reference sequence). V trimming: 0 bases; J trimming: 2 bases; junction bases outside the gene matches: 3. The DNA of the CDR3 is TGTGCCAGCAGCTTAGCGGGGACAGCCAACTATGGCTACACCTTC. This gives the protein CASSLAGTANYGYTF.

This clone was recorded once. CDR3: CASSQVGGRNEQFF. Written as DNA, the CDR3 is TGTGCCAGCAGCCAAGTGGGGGGCCGGAATGAGCAGTTCTTC. This rearrangement joins TRBV4-2 to TRBJ2-1; TRBD1 or TRBD2 may be the D gene (6 bases each). The CDR3 has 14 amino acids. CDR1 is LGHNA and CDR2 is YNFKEQ in the germline V gene. V dropped 1 base and J dropped 7 bases, with 11 bases sitting between them.

CDR3 sequence reads: CASSLDRGEWGTEAFF. In DNA, the CDR3 is TGTGCCAGCAGTTTGGACAGGGGAGAATGGGGCACTGAAGCTTTCTTT. This chain links TRBV28 with TRBJ1-1, with TRBD1 matching 9 bases. V trimming: 3 bases; J trimming: 4 bases; junction bases outside the gene matches: 9. The CDR3 length is 16 residues. Germline V lookup: CDR1 MDHEN, CDR2 SYDVKM.

The chain couples TRBV28 to TRBJ2-7; tentatively, D is TRBD1 (6 bases). CDR1 and CDR2 from the germline V gene are MDHEN and SYDVKM. Deletions cut 6 bases from V and 4 bases from J, with 13 bases between. The CDR3 extends over 13 amino acids. CDR3 loop: CASRKTGEYEQYF. The CDR3 DNA reads as TGTGCCAGCAGGAAGACAGGAGAGTACGAGCAGTACTTC.

V and J are TRBV9 and TRBJ1-1; D remains ambiguous. This CDR3 has 13 residues. The germline V gene encodes CDR1 SGDLS and CDR2 YYNGEE. Between the trimmed V and J ends, which lost 6 bases and 1 base, there was a span of 10 bases. The CDR3 here is CASNRWENTEAFF. In DNA, the CDR3 is TGTGCCAGCAACCGTTGGGAGAACACTGAAGCTTTCTTT.

The V gene is TRBV7-2, the J gene TRBJ2-1; 12 positions agree with TRBD1. With V trimmed by 5 bases and J by 8 bases, 7 bases remained unmatched. From germline, CDR1 is SGHTA and CDR2 FQGNSA. The CDR3 sequence is 15 residues long. The CDR3 sequence is CASSAGTGGLDEQFF. In DNA, the CDR3 is TGTGCCAGCAGCGCCGGGACAGGGGGCTTAGATGAGCAGTTCTTC.

V and J are TRBV7-2 and TRBJ2-1, with 7 positions matching TRBD2. This CDR3 contains 16 residues. Germline V lookup: CDR1 SGHTA, CDR2 FQGNSA. The ends lost 5 bases at V and 6 bases at J; junction bases unmatched: 13. The CDR3 sequence: CASSRPGRGLSNEQFF. In DNA, the CDR3 is TGTGCCAGCAGCCGACCGGGGAGGGGATTGAGCAATGAGCAGTTCTTC.

This chain links TRBV18 with TRBJ2-3; perhaps TRBD2 as D (5 bases). V was shortened by 6 bases and J by 1 base, with 14 bases between the two germline ends. The CDR3 length is 15 residues. From germline, CDR1 is KGHSH and CDR2 LQKENI. The CDR3 protein is CASSRDYRGTDTQYF. Here the CDR3 DNA reads TGTGCCAGCTCTCGTGACTACCGGGGCACAGATACGCAGTATTTT.

This clone was recorded once. The gene calls are TRBV27 and TRBJ2-3; D could derive from TRBD1 or TRBD2 (5 bases each). The CDR3 spans 15 residues. Germline V gene data show CDR1 as MNHEY and CDR2 as SMNVEV (reference sequence). V was pared by 6 bases and J by 0 bases, with 13 bases between. The CDR3 DNA follows: TGTGCCAGCAGGCCTAGCAGGGTGAGCACAGATACGCAGTATTTT. Amino acids: CASRPSRVSTDTQYF.

This chain joins TRBV5-6 and TRBJ1-3; D is undetermined. The CDR3 totals 15 residues. V lost 2 bases, J lost 4 bases, and 13 bases lay in between. CDR1 is SGHDT and CDR2 is YYEEEE in the germline V gene. As DNA, the CDR3 is TGTGCCAGCAGCTTAGGCGGGCTCAGAGGAAACACCATATATTTT. It yields the protein CASSLGGLRGNTIYF.

This rearrangement joins TRBV19 to TRBJ2-2; 12 positions match TRBD2. Germline trimming cut 7 bases from V and 6 bases from J; bases unmatched to any gene: 15. From germline, CDR1 is LNHDA and CDR2 SQIVND (reference sequence). This CDR3 is built from 18 residues. The CDR3 sequence: CASTQGLAGGQDAGELFF. The DNA of the CDR3 is TGTGCCAGTACCCAAGGGCTAGCGGGGGGGCAGGATGCCGGGGAGCTGTTTTTT.

The chain has TRBV4-3 and TRBJ1-4, with D perhaps TRBD1 (6 bases). V was trimmed by 0 bases and J by 5 bases, leaving 16 bases between them. The CDR3 has 17 residues. The germline CDR1 and CDR2 sequences are LGHNA and YSLEER. The CDR3 reads CASSQDLYRTANEKLFF. The CDR3 nucleotides read TGCGCCAGCAGCCAAGATCTTTACCGGACAGCGAATGAAAAACTGTTTTTT.

V and J are TRBV7-2 and TRBJ2-5; the D is unclear. This CDR3 comprises 14 residues. Germline CDR1 reads SGHTA; CDR2 reads FQGNSA. Deletions cut 1 base from V and 6 bases from J, with 12 bases between. The CDR3 nucleotides read TGTGCCAGCAGCTTAGGCGACGGGTGGAAGACCCAGTACTTC. This encodes CASSLGDGWKTQYF. Using reference TRBV7-2 and TRBJ2-5 for the parts outside the CDR3, the full variable domain is GAGVSQSPSNKVTEKGKDVELRCDPISGHTALYWYRQSLGQGLEFLIYFQGNSAPDKSGLPSDRFSAERTGGSVSTLTIQRTQQEDSAVYLCASSLGDGWKTQYFGPGTRLLVL.

This clone has only one observation. The CDR3 DNA reads TGTGCCAGCTCACCACCCGGACAGCCCTCCTACGAGCAGTACTTC. Its protein product is CASSPPGQPSYEQYF. V gene TRBV18 combines with J gene TRBJ2-7; possible D gene TRBD1, 6 bases. This CDR3 is 15 amino acids long. Germline loops: CDR1 KGHSH, CDR2 LQKENI. Trimming left V 0 bases short and J 0 bases short, with 9 bases between.

The V call is TRBV7-6, the J call TRBJ1-5; the match to TRBD1 covers 9 bases. CDR3 size: 15 residues. In germline, CDR1 is SGHVS, CDR2 FNYEAQ. With 4 bases clipped from V and 8 bases from J, the junction kept 9 bases outside the gene matches. The CDR3 reads CASSSMGQGLEPQHF. The CDR3 DNA follows: TGTGCCAGCAGCTCTATGGGACAGGGCCTGGAGCCCCAGCATTTT.

The chain combines TRBV6-5 with TRBJ2-5, with D perhaps assigned TRBD1 or TRBD2 (6 bases each). The germline V gene has CDR1 MNHEY and CDR2 SVGAGI. The V end was cut by 2 bases, the J end by 5 bases, with 12 bases between. The CDR3 is 14 residues long. CDR3 in amino acids: CASSYGGLGETQYF. The CDR3 DNA reads TGTGCCAGCAGTTACGGGGGGCTAGGGGAGACCCAGTACTTC.

The chain joins TRBV19 to TRBJ1-3; D gene uncertain. CDR1 and CDR2 (germline): LNHDA, SQIVND (reference sequence). Trimming cost V 5 bases and J 4 bases, with 9 bases left between them. CDR3 length: 13 amino acids. The CDR3 loop is CASSEPVGNTIYF. The CDR3 DNA follows: TGTGCCAGTAGTGAGCCCGTCGGAAACACCATATATTTT.

The rearrangement uses TRBV28 and TRBJ2-2; 7 nucleotides match TRBD2. The CDR3 consists of 15 residues. V was pared by 8 bases and J by 6 bases, with 12 bases of the junction left unmatched. The germline gives CDR1 MDHEN, CDR2 SYDVKM. CDR3 loop: CASSPGGIRAGELFF. In DNA form, the CDR3 reads TGTGCCAGCTCCCCGGGGGGAATAAGAGCCGGGGAGCTGTTTTTT. The full variable domain, rest sourced from reference TRBV28 and TRBJ2-2, is DVKVTQSSRYLVKRTGEKVFLECVQDMDHENMFWYRQDPGLGLRLIYFSYDVKMKEKGDIPEGYSVSREKKERFSLILESASTNQTSMYLCASSPGGIRAGELFFGEGSRLTVL.

The chain employs TRBV30 and TRBJ1-4, with D possibly TRBD1 on 6 matching bases. The V end lost 2 bases, the J end lost 7 bases, and 14 bases lay between the germline ends. Germline V gene sequence: CDR1 GTSNPN, CDR2 SVGIG (reference sequence). The CDR3 is made up of 14 amino acids. CDR3 residues: CAWSRAAGAEKLFF. CDR3 nucleotides: TGTGCCTGGAGTCGGGCGGCAGGGGCTGAAAAACTGTTTTTT.

This sequence joins TRBV28 and TRBJ2-7; D may be TRBD2 (5 bases). V shed 7 bases and J shed 6 bases, with 19 bases lying between them. CDR1 is MDHEN and CDR2 is SYDVKM in the germline V gene. This CDR3 has 14 amino acids. The CDR3 spells CASTLFRGFGEQYF. The CDR3 DNA sequence: TGTGCCAGCACCCTGTTCCGGGGATTCGGCGAGCAGTACTTC.

V is TRBV30 and J is TRBJ1-6, with 9 bases matching TRBD1. CDR1 is GTSNPN and CDR2 is SVGIG in the germline V gene (reference sequence). Trimming removed 1 base from V and 7 bases from J; junction bases left unmatched: 5. The CDR3 has 15 amino acids. CDR3 DNA: TGTGCCTGGAGTGCTCCTGACAGGGGGAATTCACCCCTCCACTTT. Its translation is CAWSAPDRGNSPLHF.

CDR3 protein: CASSPPVGQGDNEQFF. The CDR3 DNA follows: TGTGCCAGCTCACCACCTGTAGGACAGGGGGACAATGAGCAGTTCTTC. This rearrangement joins TRBV18 to TRBJ2-1; 10 bases map to TRBD1. The CDR3 totals 16 residues. Germline CDR1 is KGHSH and CDR2 is LQKENI. V lost 0 bases to trimming and J lost 5 bases; unmatched junction nucleotides: 4. Supplemented by reference TRBV18 and TRBJ2-1, the full variable domain reads NAGVMQNPRHLVRRRGQEARLRCSPMKGHSHVYWYRQLPEEGLKFMVYLQKENIIDESGMPKERFSAEFPKEGPSILRIQQVVRGDSAAYFCASSPPVGQGDNEQFFGPGTRLTVL.